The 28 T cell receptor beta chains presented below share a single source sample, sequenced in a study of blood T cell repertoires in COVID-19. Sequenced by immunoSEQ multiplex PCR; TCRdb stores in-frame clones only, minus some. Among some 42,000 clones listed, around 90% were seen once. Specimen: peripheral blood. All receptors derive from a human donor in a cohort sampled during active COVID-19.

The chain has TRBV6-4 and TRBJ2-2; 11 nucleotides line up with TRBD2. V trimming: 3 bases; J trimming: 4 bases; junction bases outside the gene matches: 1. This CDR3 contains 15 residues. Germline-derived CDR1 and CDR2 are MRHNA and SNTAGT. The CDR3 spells CASSETSGSTGELFF. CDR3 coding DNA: TGTGCCAGCAGTGAAACTAGCGGGAGCACCGGGGAGCTGTTTTTT.

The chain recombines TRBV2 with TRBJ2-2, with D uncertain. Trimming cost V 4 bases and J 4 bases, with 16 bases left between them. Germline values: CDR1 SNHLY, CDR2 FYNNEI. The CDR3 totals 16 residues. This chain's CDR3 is CASSASTVLSTGELFF. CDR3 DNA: TGTGCCAGCAGTGCCTCGACTGTATTGAGCACCGGGGAGCTGTTTTTT.

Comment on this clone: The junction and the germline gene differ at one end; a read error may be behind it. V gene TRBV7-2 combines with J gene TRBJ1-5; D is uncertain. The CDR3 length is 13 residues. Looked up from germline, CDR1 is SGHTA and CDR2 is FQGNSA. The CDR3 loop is CANSLGGNQPQHF. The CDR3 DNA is TGTGCCAACAGCTTAGGAGGGAATCAGCCCCAGCATTTT.

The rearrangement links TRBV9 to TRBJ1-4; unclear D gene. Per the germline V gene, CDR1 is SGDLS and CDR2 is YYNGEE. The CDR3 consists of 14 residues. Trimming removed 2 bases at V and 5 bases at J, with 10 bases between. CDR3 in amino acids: CASSVGVQNEKLFF. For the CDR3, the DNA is TGTGCCAGCAGCGTCGGGGTACAGAATGAAAAACTGTTTTTT.

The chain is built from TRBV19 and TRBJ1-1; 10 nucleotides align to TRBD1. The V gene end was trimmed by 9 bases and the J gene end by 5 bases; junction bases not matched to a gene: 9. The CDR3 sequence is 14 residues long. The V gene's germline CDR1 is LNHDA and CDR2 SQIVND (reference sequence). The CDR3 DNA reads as TGTGCCAGCATACAAGACAGGGGGCAGACTGAAGCTTTCTTT. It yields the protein CASIQDRGQTEAFF.

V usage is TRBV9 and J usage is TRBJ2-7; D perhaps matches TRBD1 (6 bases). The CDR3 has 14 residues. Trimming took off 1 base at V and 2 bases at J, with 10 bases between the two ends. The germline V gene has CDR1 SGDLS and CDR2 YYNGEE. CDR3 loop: CASSVSGQTYEQYF. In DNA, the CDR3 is TGTGCCAGCAGCGTATCCGGACAGACCTACGAGCAGTACTTC.

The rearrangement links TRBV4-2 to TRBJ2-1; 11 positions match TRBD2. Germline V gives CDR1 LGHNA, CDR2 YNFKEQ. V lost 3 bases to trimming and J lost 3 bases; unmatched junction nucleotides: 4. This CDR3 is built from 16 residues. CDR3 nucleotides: TGTGCCAGCAGCCAGGCGACTAGCGGGGTCTACAATGAGCAGTTCTTC. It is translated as CASSQATSGVYNEQFF.

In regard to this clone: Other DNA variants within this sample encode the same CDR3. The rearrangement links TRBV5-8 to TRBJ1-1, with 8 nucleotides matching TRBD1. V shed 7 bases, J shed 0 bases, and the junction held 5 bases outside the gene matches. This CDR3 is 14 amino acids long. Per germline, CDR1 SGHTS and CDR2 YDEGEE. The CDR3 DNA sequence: TGTGCCAGCGGGACAGGACGGATGAACACTGAAGCTTTCTTT. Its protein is CASGTGRMNTEAFF. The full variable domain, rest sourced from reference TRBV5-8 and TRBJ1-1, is EAGVTQSPTHLIKTRGQQATLRCSPISGHTSVYWYQQALGLGLQFLLWYDEGEERNRGNFPPRFSGRQFPNYSSELNVNALELEDSALYLCASGTGRMNTEAFFGQGTRLTVV.

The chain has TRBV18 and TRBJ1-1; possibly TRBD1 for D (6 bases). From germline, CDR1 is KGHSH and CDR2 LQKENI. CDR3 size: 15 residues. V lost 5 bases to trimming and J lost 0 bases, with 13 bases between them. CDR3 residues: CASSLDSRLNTEAFF. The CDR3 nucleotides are TGTGCCAGCTCATTGGACAGCAGATTGAACACTGAAGCTTTCTTT.

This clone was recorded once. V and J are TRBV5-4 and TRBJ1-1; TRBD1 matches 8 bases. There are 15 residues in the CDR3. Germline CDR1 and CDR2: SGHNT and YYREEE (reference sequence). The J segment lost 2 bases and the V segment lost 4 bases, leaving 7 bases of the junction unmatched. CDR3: CASSPGQGTNTEAFF. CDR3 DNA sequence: TGTGCCAGCAGCCCCGGACAGGGAACAAACACTGAAGCTTTCTTT.

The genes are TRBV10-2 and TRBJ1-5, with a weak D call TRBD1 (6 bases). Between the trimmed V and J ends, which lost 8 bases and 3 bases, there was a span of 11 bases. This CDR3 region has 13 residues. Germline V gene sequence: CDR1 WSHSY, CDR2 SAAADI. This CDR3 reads CASVRDNNQPQHF. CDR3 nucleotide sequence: TGCGCCAGCGTCCGGGACAACAATCAGCCCCAGCATTTT.

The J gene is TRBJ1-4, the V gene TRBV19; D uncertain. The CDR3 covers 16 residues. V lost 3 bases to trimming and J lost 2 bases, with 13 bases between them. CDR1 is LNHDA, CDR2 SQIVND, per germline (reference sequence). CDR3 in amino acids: CASSILSSGTNEKLFF. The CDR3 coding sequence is TGTGCCAGTAGTATCCTATCTTCGGGTACTAATGAAAAACTGTTTTTT. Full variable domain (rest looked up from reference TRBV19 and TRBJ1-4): DGGITQSPKYLFRKEGQNVTLSCEQNLNHDAMYWYRQDPGQGLRLIYYSQIVNDFQKGDIAEGYSVSREKKESFPLTVTSAQKNPTAFYLCASSILSSGTNEKLFFGSGTQLSVL.

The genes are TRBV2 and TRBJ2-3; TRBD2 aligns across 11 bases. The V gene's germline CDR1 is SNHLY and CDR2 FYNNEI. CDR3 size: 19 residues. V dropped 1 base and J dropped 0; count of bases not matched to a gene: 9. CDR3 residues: CASSEVPIRLAGSTDTQYF. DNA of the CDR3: TGTGCCAGCAGTGAAGTTCCAATACGACTAGCGGGGAGCACAGATACGCAGTATTTT.

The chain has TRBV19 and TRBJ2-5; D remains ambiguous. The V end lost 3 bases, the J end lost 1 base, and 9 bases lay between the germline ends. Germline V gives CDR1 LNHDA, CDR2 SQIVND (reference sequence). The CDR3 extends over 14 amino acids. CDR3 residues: CASSIFQSQETQYF. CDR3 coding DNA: TGTGCCAGTAGTATTTTCCAATCCCAAGAGACCCAGTACTTC.

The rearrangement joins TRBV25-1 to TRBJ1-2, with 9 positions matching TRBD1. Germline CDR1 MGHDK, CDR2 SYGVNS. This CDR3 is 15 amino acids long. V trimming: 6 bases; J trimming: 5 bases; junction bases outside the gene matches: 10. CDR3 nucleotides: TGTGCCAGCAGGCCGGGACAGGGTTTTTTTTATGGCTACACCTTC. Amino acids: CASRPGQGFFYGYTF.

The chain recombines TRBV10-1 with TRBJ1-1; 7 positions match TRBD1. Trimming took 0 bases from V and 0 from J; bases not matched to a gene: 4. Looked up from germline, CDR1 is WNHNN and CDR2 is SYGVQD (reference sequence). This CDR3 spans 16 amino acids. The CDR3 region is CASSESRGTVNTEAFF. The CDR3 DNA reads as TGCGCCAGCAGTGAGTCGAGGGGGACAGTGAACACTGAAGCTTTCTTT.

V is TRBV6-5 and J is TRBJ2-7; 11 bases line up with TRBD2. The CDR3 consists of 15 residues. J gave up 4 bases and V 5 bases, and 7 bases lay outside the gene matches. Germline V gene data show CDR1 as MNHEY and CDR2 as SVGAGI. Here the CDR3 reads CASSHTSGSTYEQYF. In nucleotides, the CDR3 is TGTGCCAGCAGTCACACTAGCGGGAGCACTTACGAGCAGTACTTC.

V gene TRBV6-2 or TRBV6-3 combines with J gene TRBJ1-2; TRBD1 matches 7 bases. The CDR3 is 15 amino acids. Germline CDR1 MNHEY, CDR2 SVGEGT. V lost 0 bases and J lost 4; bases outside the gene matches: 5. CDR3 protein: CASSYSGGEVYGYTF. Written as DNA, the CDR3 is TGTGCCAGCAGTTACTCAGGGGGCGAGGTCTATGGCTACACCTTC.

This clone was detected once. The CDR3 nucleotides are TGTGCCTGGAGTCGGAGCGGGAGGGCCGGAGAGACCCAGTACTTC. It specifies CAWSRSGRAGETQYF. V usage is TRBV30 and J usage is TRBJ2-5; 10 positions agree with TRBD2. V dropped 2 bases and J dropped 4; count of bases not matched to a gene: 7. Per the germline V gene, CDR1 is GTSNPN and CDR2 is SVGIG (reference sequence). The CDR3 has 15 amino acids.

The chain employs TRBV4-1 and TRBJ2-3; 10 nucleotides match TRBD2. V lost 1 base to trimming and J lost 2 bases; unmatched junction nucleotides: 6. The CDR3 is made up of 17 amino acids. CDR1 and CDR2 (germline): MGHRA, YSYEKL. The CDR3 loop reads CASSQVLAGGPTDTQYF. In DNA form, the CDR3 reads TGCGCCAGCAGCCAAGTCTTAGCGGGAGGCCCCACAGATACGCAGTATTTT.

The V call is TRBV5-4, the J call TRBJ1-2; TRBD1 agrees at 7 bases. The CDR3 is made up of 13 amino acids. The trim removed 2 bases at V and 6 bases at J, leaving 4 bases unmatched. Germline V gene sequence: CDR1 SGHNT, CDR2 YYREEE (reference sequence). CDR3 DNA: TGTGCCAGCAGCTTTGAGGGGGCGAATGGCTACACCTTC. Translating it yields CASSFEGANGYTF.

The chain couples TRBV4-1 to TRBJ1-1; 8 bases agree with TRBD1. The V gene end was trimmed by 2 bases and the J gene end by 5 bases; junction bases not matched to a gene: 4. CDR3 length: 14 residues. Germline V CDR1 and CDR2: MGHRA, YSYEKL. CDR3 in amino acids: CASSQQGAITEAFF. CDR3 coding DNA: TGCGCCAGCAGCCAACAGGGGGCTATAACTGAAGCTTTCTTT.

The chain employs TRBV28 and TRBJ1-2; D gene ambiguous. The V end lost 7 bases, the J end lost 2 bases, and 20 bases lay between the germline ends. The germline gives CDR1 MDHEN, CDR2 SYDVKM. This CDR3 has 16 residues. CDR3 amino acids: CASKIEGRVFNYGYTF. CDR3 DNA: TGTGCCAGCAAAATCGAAGGGAGAGTTTTCAACTATGGCTACACCTTC.

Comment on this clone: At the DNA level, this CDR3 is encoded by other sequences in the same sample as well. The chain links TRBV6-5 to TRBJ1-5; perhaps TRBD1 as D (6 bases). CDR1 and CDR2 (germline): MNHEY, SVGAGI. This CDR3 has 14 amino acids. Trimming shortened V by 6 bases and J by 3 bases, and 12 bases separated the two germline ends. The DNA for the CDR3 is TGTGCCAGCAGCCCGGGACAAATCAATCAGCCCCAGCATTTT. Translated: CASSPGQINQPQHF.

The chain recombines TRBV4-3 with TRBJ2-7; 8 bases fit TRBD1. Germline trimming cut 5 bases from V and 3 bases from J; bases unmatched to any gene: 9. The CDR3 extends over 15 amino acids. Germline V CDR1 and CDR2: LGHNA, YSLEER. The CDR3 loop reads CASSGWTGSSYEQYF. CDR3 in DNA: TGCGCCAGCAGCGGCTGGACAGGGAGTAGCTACGAGCAGTACTTC.

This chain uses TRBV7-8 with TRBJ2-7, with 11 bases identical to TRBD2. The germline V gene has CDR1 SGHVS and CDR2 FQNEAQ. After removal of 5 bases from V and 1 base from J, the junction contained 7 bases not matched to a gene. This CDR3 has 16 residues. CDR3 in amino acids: CASSPPGTSGSYEQYF. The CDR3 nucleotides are TGTGCCAGCAGCCCCCCCGGGACTAGCGGATCCTACGAGCAGTACTTC.

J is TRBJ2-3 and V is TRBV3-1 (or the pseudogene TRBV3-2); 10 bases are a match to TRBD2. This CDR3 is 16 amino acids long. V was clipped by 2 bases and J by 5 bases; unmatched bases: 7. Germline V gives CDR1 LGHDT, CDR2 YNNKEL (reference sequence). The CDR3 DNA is TGTGCCAGCAGCCAATGGACTATAGCGGGGGGAGATACGCAGTATTTT. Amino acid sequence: CASSQWTIAGGDTQYF.

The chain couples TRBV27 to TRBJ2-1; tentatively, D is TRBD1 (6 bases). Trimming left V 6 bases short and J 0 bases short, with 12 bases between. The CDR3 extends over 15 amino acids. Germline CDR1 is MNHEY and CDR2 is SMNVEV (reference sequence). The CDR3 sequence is CASRIAGVSYNEQFF. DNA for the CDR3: TGTGCCAGCAGAATAGCAGGGGTCTCCTACAATGAGCAGTTCTTC.